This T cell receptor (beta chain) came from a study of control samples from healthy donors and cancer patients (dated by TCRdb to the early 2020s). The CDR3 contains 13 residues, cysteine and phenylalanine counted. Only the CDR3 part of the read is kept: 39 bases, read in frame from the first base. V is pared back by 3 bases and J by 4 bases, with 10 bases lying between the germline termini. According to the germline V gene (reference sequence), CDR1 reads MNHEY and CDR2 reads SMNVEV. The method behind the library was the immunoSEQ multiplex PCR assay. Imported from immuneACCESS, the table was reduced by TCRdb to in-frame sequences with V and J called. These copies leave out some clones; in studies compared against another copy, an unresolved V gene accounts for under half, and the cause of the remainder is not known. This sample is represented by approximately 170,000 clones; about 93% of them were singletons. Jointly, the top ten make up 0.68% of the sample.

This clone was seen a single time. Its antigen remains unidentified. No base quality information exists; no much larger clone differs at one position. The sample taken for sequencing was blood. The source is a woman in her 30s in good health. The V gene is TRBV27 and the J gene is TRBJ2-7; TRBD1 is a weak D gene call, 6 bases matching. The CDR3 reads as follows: CASSFGQLYEQYF. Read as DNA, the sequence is TGTGCCAGCAGTTTCGGACAGCTTTACGAGCAGTACTTC.